This TCR beta chain is drawn from a study of T cell repertoires in ileal Crohn's disease. General observations from the study: Compared with non-smokers, active smokers at surgery showed more clonal expansions.

V was clipped by 5 bases and J by 1 base, with 14 bases between them. The CDR3 contains 15 residues. The germline V gene encodes CDR1 MNHNY and CDR2 SVGAGI (reference sequence). Remarks on this clone: The antigen is undetermined.

TCRdb's table, derived via immunoSEQ multiplex PCR, lists solely in-frame clones and lacks some. The sample records about 62,000 clones, about 89% being singletons. This sample's time point: neoterminal ileum biopsy at postoperative endoscopy, about 6 months after surgery. Sequenced: ileal tissue. This clonotype was sampled from an adult with Crohn's disease. This chain connects TRBV6-6 to TRBJ1-1; D may be TRBD1 (6 bases). Written as DNA, the CDR3 is TGTGCCAGCAGTGCCGGGGGGGCAGGGAACACTGAAGCTTTCTTT. Its translation: CASSAGGAGNTEAFF.